This T cell receptor beta chain was recorded in a study of T cells in Graves' hyperthyroidism and ophthalmopathy. Whole-study findings and limits: Model output signaled ophthalmopathy a median around 6.9 months ahead of onset.

With regard to this clonotype: Its antigen is unknown.

The CDR3 regions of TCR beta were amplified from RNA transcripts. A set of HTBI primers served as the primers for a first-round RT-PCR of the TCR CDR3. From the multiplex PCR reads, TCRdb called clonotypes with MiXCR, one entry per CDR3 protein. The sample consists of about 560,000 distinct CDR3 sequences, around 15% of them appearing once. The germline CDR1 and CDR2 sequences are LNHNV and YYDKDF (reference sequence). V lost 4 bases and J lost 7; bases outside the gene matches: 13. The CDR3 has 16 residues. The chain has TRBV15 and TRBJ2-1, with 7 bases aligning to TRBD1. This TCR was sampled from a woman between 35 and 50 years old with Graves' hyperthyroidism. The sequencing sample was made of blood. CDR3 amino acids: CATSTRQGTTGNEQFF. DNA for the CDR3: TGTGCCACCAGCACCCGACAGGGCACAACGGGGAATGAGCAGTTCTTC.